Given below is one T cell receptor (beta chain) in context. The data are from a study of T cell changes during pregnancy in multiple sclerosis. This CDR3 contains 15 residues. With 8 bases removed from V and 2 bases from J, the gap between germline ends came to 16 bases. Germline lookup yields CDR1 MNHNY and CDR2 SVGAGI (reference sequence). Here immunoSEQ multiplex PCR was the method, and the copy in TCRdb shows in-frame clones only, minus some. The sample records 45,000 to 60,000 clones, roughly 92% being singletons. V is TRBV6-6 and J is TRBJ1-3; tentatively, D is TRBD1 (5 bases). The sequencing used CD4+ T cells from peripheral blood mononuclear cells, collected in the third trimester of pregnancy. This TCR was recovered from a female donor with multiple sclerosis, enrolled in a pregnancy study. Written as DNA, the CDR3 is TGTGCCAGCCGAATGGACATCCCGACTGGAAACACCATATATTTT. Protein: CASRMDIPTGNTIYF.